These 26 T cell receptor beta chains were all obtained from the same sample, sequenced in a study of PD-1 blockade in classical Hodgkin lymphoma (TCRdb year 2020). Sample time point, as interpreted from the label and publication: cycle 2 day 1 (C2D1) of nivolumab. Every trial patient had relapsed after autologous stem cell transplantation, and cohorts A, B and C differed in prior brentuximab vedotin exposure. Library prep was done by the immunoSEQ multiplex PCR assay. TCRdb took over this immuneACCESS table, retaining in-frame rearrangements with V and J assigned. Such tables are incomplete; in checked studies, under half of the missing clones stem from an unresolved V gene, and the remainder is unexplained. The sample table shows around 66,000 clones, and about 64% are seen once. The top ten clonotypes cover 7.5% to 10% of the sample. This material consisted of peripheral blood mononuclear cells (PBMCs), taken before the second cycle of nivolumab. The source is a human donor with classical Hodgkin lymphoma.

The chain employs TRBV30 and TRBJ1-5; a weak D match, TRBD1 (6 bases). Trimming removed 1 base at V and 7 bases at J, with 14 bases between. The germline CDR1 and CDR2 sequences are GTSNPN and SVGIG (reference sequence). CDR3 length equals 14 residues. The CDR3 coding sequence is TGTGCCTGGAGTGGGACAGAGTTTAGGCAGCCCCAGCATTTT. It is translated as CAWSGTEFRQPQHF.

This clone was observed a few times. This chain joins TRBV19 and TRBJ2-6; D is uncertain. This CDR3 contains 14 residues. CDR1 and CDR2 from the germline V gene are LNHDA and SQIVND (reference sequence). The V gene lost 3 bases and the J gene lost 2 bases, with 5 bases spanning the gap. In DNA form, the CDR3 reads TGTGCCAGTAGTATCTTTGCTGGGGCCAACGTCCTGACTTTC. It is translated as CASSIFAGANVLTF.

The chain joins TRBV30 to TRBJ2-5; TRBD2 matches at 9 bases. After removal of 1 base from V and 2 bases from J, the junction contained 8 bases not matched to a gene. From germline, CDR1 is GTSNPN and CDR2 SVGIG (reference sequence). The CDR3 extends over 16 amino acids. The CDR3 protein is CAWSGATSGVQETQYF. CDR3 nucleotides: TGTGCCTGGAGTGGGGCGACTAGCGGAGTACAAGAGACCCAGTACTTC.

CDR3 DNA sequence: TGCGCCAGCAGCTTGCGCACATCAAACCAAGAGACCCAGTACTTC. It yields the protein CASSLRTSNQETQYF. The chain joins TRBV5-1 to TRBJ2-5; D is uncertain. Germline V gene lookup returns CDR1 SGHRS and CDR2 YFSETQ. V was clipped by 1 base and J by 0 bases, with 10 bases between them. The CDR3 is made up of 15 amino acids.

This clone showed up many times. This chain joins TRBV7-9 and TRBJ2-1; 11 bases match TRBD2. The J segment lost 9 bases and the V segment lost 4 bases, leaving 5 bases of the junction unmatched. The germline CDR1 and CDR2 sequences are SEHNR and FQNEAQ (reference sequence). This CDR3 is built from 14 residues. The CDR3 reads CASSSGLAEGEQFF. Here the CDR3 DNA reads TGTGCCAGCAGCTCGGGACTAGCGGAGGGTGAGCAGTTCTTC.

The V and J genes are TRBV11-2 and TRBJ1-1, with TRBD1 as a possible D gene (5 bases). Germline V gene data show CDR1 as SGHAT and CDR2 as FQNNGV. The germline V and J ends were trimmed by 3 bases and 7 bases, with 9 bases remaining between them. The CDR3 has 12 residues. CDR3 in DNA: TGTGCCAGCAGCTTTGGGGGGGGTGAAGCTTTCTTT. Translation gives CASSFGGGEAFF.

V and J are TRBV7-8 and TRBJ2-3, with 14 bases identical to TRBD2. CDR1 and CDR2 from the germline V gene are SGHVS and FQNEAQ. V trimming: 5 bases; J trimming: 6 bases; junction bases outside the gene matches: 7. This CDR3 contains 16 residues. CDR3: CASSPRLAGGLDTQYF. The DNA for the CDR3 is TGTGCCAGCAGCCCACGACTAGCGGGAGGGTTGGATACGCAGTATTTT.

The J gene is TRBJ1-1, the V gene TRBV14; D is undetermined. From germline, CDR1 is SGHDN and CDR2 FVKESK. CDR3 size: 12 residues. Trimming took off 4 bases at V and 8 bases at J, with 11 bases between the two ends. In DNA form, the CDR3 reads TGTGCCAGCAGCCCTTACCCCGGAGAAGCTTTCTTT. Translated: CASSPYPGEAFF.

The chain links TRBV2 to TRBJ2-3; TRBD2 agrees at 8 bases. The V segment lost 11 bases and the J segment 3 bases; nucleotides outside the gene matches: 7. Germline-derived CDR1 and CDR2 are SNHLY and FYNNEI. The CDR3 contains 13 residues. The CDR3 sequence is CAGGRGETDTQYF. The CDR3 region has the DNA TGTGCCGGCGGGCGGGGGGAAACAGATACGCAGTATTTT.

The V and J genes are TRBV29-1 and TRBJ2-1; 9 positions match TRBD1. The CDR3 has 13 residues. The germline V gene encodes CDR1 SQVTM and CDR2 ANQGSEA. V gave up 7 bases and J gave up 4 bases; unmatched junction bases: 5. The CDR3 DNA sequence: TGCAGCGCCGCAGGACAGGGGTACAATGAGCAGTTCTTC. Translated, it gives CSAAGQGYNEQFF.

This clone was counted only a few times. The chain recombines TRBV7-9 with TRBJ1-2, with 10 bases aligning to TRBD1. With V trimmed by 1 base and J by 7 bases, 9 bases remained unmatched. Germline V CDR1 and CDR2: SEHNR, FQNEAQ (reference sequence). The CDR3 contains 16 residues. CDR3 coding DNA: TGTGCCAGCAGCTTAGGAGGGACAGGGGAGATCGGTGGCTACACCTTC. Encoded protein: CASSLGGTGEIGGYTF.

The rearrangement uses TRBV19 and TRBJ2-2, with TRBD1 matching 7 bases. The V segment lost 3 bases and the J segment 0 bases; nucleotides outside the gene matches: 1. The CDR3 has 15 residues. The V gene's germline CDR1 is LNHDA and CDR2 SQIVND (reference sequence). The CDR3 here is CASSIQGANTGELFF. Written as DNA, the CDR3 is TGTGCCAGTAGTATTCAGGGGGCGAACACCGGGGAGCTGTTTTTT.

CDR3 residues: CASSELGYDTEAFF. The DNA of the CDR3 is TGTGCCAGCAGCGAGCTAGGGTATGACACTGAAGCTTTCTTT. The rearrangement links TRBV6-6 to TRBJ1-1, with D unclear. CDR1 and CDR2 (germline): MNHNY, SVGAGI (reference sequence). The CDR3 runs 14 residues. V gave up 6 bases and J gave up 3 bases, with 14 bases separating them.

This sequence joins TRBV2 and TRBJ2-7; tentatively, D is TRBD1 or TRBD2 (5 bases each). Germline V gives CDR1 SNHLY, CDR2 FYNNEI. This CDR3 has 13 residues. V lost 8 bases and J lost 3, with 14 bases in between. CDR3 loop: CASVGLANYEQYF. The DNA of the CDR3 is TGTGCCAGCGTGGGGCTAGCCAACTACGAGCAGTACTTC.

The V and J genes are TRBV6-1 and TRBJ2-5; D is unclear. The J call may be incorrect, as the DNA end agrees better with TRBJ2-7. The CDR3 length is 11 residues. From germline, CDR1 is MNHNS and CDR2 SASEGT. The CDR3 here is CASSDLYEQYF. CDR3 bases: TGTGCCAGCAGTGATCTCTACGAGCAGTACTTC.

This chain joins TRBV2 and TRBJ1-2; D is possibly TRBD1 (6 bases). The V end was cut by 6 bases, the J end by 4 bases, with 18 bases between. Germline values: CDR1 SNHLY, CDR2 FYNNEI. This CDR3 is 15 amino acids long. The CDR3 DNA reads as TGTGCCAGCAGCCTGGCCCGGGACACCTCCTATGGCTACACCTTC. It codes for CASSLARDTSYGYTF.

The rearrangement uses TRBV2 and TRBJ1-1; possible D gene TRBD1, 5 bases. V was cut by 2 bases and J by 11 bases, with 12 bases left in between. The CDR3 sequence is 12 residues long. Looked up from germline, CDR1 is SNHLY and CDR2 is FYNNEI. For the CDR3, the DNA is TGTGCCAGCAGTGAAACCGGCGCAGGGGCTTTCTTT. The encoded protein is CASSETGAGAFF.

This chain uses TRBV29-1 with TRBJ2-5; possibly TRBD2 for D (6 bases). Germline V gene data show CDR1 as SQVTM and CDR2 as ANQGSEA. Trimming left V 2 bases short and J 4 bases short, with 14 bases between. The CDR3 loop spans 14 amino acids. The CDR3 bases are TGCAGCGTTGAACGCGGGGCAGGGCGAGAGACCCAGTACTTC. It yields the protein CSVERGAGRETQYF.

In its sample, this clone was seen a few times. V and J are TRBV7-3 and TRBJ2-1; 12 positions match TRBD2. Unmatched junction bases numbered 4, after V lost 5 bases and J lost 2 bases. The CDR3 extends over 16 amino acids. The germline CDR1 and CDR2 sequences are SGHTA and FQGTGA. The DNA for the CDR3 is TGTGCCAGCAGCCCTGGACTAGCGGGGACCTACAATGAGCAGTTCTTC. Its translation: CASSPGLAGTYNEQFF.

The chain has TRBV6-1 and TRBJ1-2; no firm D call. V was shortened by 8 bases and J by 4 bases, with 17 bases between the two germline ends. Germline V gene data show CDR1 as MNHNS and CDR2 as SASEGT. The CDR3 has 14 amino acids. The CDR3 DNA is TGTGCCAGCTCTATAAAGACGGATAGCTATGGCTACACCTTC. Translated, it gives CASSIKTDSYGYTF.

The rearrangement joins TRBV5-1 to TRBJ1-5, with 12 bases lining up with TRBD1. The CDR3 has 15 amino acids. Unmatched junction bases numbered 6, after V lost 4 bases and J lost 7 bases. The germline gives CDR1 SGHRS, CDR2 YFSETQ. This CDR3 is CASSPGQGAIQPQHF. CDR3 bases: TGCGCCAGCAGCCCGGGACAGGGGGCCATCCAGCCCCAGCATTTT. The full variable domain, with the rest looked up from reference TRBV5-1 and TRBJ1-5, is KAGVTQTPRYLIKTRGQQVTLSCSPISGHRSVSWYQQTPGQGLQFLFEYFSETQRNKGNFPGRFSGRQFSNSRSEMNVSTLELGDSALYLCASSPGQGAIQPQHFGDGTRLSIL.

The chain combines TRBV11-2 with TRBJ2-5, with TRBD1 matching over 10 bases. Germline assignment: CDR1 SGHAT and CDR2 FQNNGV. Germline trimming cut 0 bases from V and 4 bases from J; bases unmatched to any gene: 8. CDR3 length equals 17 residues. CDR3 amino acids: CASSLDLGTGEGETQYF. Written as DNA, the CDR3 is TGTGCCAGCAGCTTAGATCTGGGGACAGGGGAGGGAGAGACCCAGTACTTC.

CDR3 amino acids: CATSRPRQGLVETQYF. CDR3 bases: TGTGCCACCAGCAGACCCCGACAGGGTTTGGTAGAGACCCAGTACTTC. The V call is TRBV15, the J call TRBJ2-5; TRBD1 aligns across 7 bases. CDR3 length: 16 amino acids. Per germline, CDR1 LNHNV and CDR2 YYDKDF (reference sequence). The ends lost 2 bases at V and 4 bases at J; junction bases unmatched: 10.

The chain recombines TRBV23-1 with TRBJ1-2; D gene uncertain. TRBV23-1 is classed as an ORF, of uncertain function. The V end was cut by 7 bases, the J end by 10 bases, with 19 bases between. This CDR3 is 13 amino acids long. CDR3 DNA sequence: TGCGCCAGCATCCATCGACCCCCGGGGATCTACACCTTC. As protein: CASIHRPPGIYTF.

The chain employs TRBV11-3 and TRBJ2-1; 9 bases map to TRBD2. Losses at the gene ends were 4 bases for V and 6 bases for J; bases not matched to a gene: 10. Germline V lookup: CDR1 SGHNT, CDR2 YENEEA. This CDR3 has 16 residues. This CDR3 reads CASSSGSGRTGNEQFF. The CDR3, as DNA: TGTGCCAGCAGCTCCGGTAGCGGGAGAACAGGCAATGAGCAGTTCTTC.

The V call is TRBV9, the J call TRBJ1-2; D might be TRBD1 (5 bases). Germline CDR1 SGDLS, CDR2 YYNGEE. V lost 3 bases, J lost 3 bases, and 12 bases lay in between. This CDR3 spans 14 amino acids. CDR3 nucleotides: TGTGCCAGCAGCGGGTTCGGCAGGGACTATGGCTACACCTTC. It is translated as CASSGFGRDYGYTF.